The T cell receptor beta chain described here comes from a study of blood T cell repertoires in COVID-19. Per germline, CDR1 MNHEY and CDR2 SVGAGI. The CDR3 is 14 amino acids. The V gene lost 8 bases and the J gene lost 1 base, with 14 bases spanning the gap. The assay was immunoSEQ multiplex PCR, and TCRdb's table has in-frame clones only and misses some. Of some 200,000 clones in the sample, approximately 80% were seen once. The sequenced sample consisted of PBMCs or T cells enriched from blood (not recorded which). The V gene is TRBV6-5, the J gene TRBJ1-2; D call uncertain. The source of this sequence is a man aged 40-50 years who had recovered from COVID-19. The CDR3 spells CASGRAGNNYGYTF. The CDR3 region has the DNA TGTGCCAGCGGAAGAGCGGGAAATAACTATGGCTACACCTTC.